The 2 T cell receptor beta chains below were found in one sample sequenced in a study of control samples from healthy donors and cancer patients. Only in-frame clones appear in the TCRdb table, and some are missing; sequencing was by immunoSEQ multiplex PCR. The sample includes about 92,000 clones, more than 75% of them seen just once. Sequenced material: blood. These receptors were taken from a woman aged 60-70 years in good health.

This rearrangement joins TRBV28 to TRBJ2-7, with 9 bases lining up with TRBD1. This CDR3 has 15 amino acids. Trimming at V came to 4 bases and at J to 2 bases, leaving 6 bases not matched to a gene. Germline values: CDR1 MDHEN, CDR2 SYDVKM. The DNA for the CDR3 is TGTGCCAGCAGTTCGGGACAGGGAGGAACCTACGAGCAGTACTTC. Translated: CASSSGQGGTYEQYF.

The chain links TRBV6-5 to TRBJ2-1, with D perhaps given as TRBD1 or TRBD2 (5 bases each). With 4 bases removed from V and 5 bases from J, the gap between germline ends came to 15 bases. Germline CDR1 MNHEY, CDR2 SVGAGI. CDR3 size: 15 residues. The DNA for the CDR3 is TGTGCCAGCAGTTCCAGGGCGTTCGGGAACAATGAGCAGTTCTTC. Protein: CASSSRAFGNNEQFF.